This T cell receptor beta chain emerged from a study of memory CD4+ T cells and cytomegalovirus serostatus. Study details: This sample comes from healthy Belgian adults, several CMV seropositive, approximately 23 seronegative.

Original methodology: After removing out-of-frame reads, approximately 2 million distinct TCRbeta sequences remained. This table comes from immunoSEQ multiplex PCR, and its TCRdb copy is limited to in-frame clones, with some not included. The V and J calls and clone size come from that table; D and trimming were worked out from the DNA. The table lists under 50,000 clones, 75% to 85% of them singletons, with 0.75% to 1% in the top ten. The sort gate was single viable CD3+CD4+CD8-CD45RO+ cells for memory CD4+ T cells. This sequence originates from an adult in good health and CMV-seronegative. Source material: memory CD4+ T cells from blood.

The CDR3 sequence is CASSYRTGANQPQHF. CDR3 nucleotides: TGTGCCAGCAGCTACAGGACAGGGGCGAATCAGCCCCAGCATTTT. This rearrangement joins TRBV27 to TRBJ1-5; 9 bases map to TRBD1. After removal of 6 bases from V and 4 bases from J, the junction contained 7 bases not matched to a gene. This CDR3 is 15 amino acids long. Germline values: CDR1 MNHEY, CDR2 SMNVEV (reference sequence).